This T cell receptor beta chain comes out of a study of hypomethylating agent response in myelodysplastic syndrome listed by TCRdb under 2021. Turning to the overall study: Patients were treated with the hypomethylating agents azacitidine (about 75% of the 11) or decitabine (3 of 11). Response was defined as complete response or hematologic improvement, and any patient who met neither criterion was considered a non-responder. The cohort was composed of ten or so male and a couple of female myelodysplastic syndrome patients. About six patients had a response of complete response or hematologic improvement, and roughly 5 patients did not respond. TET2 mutation was identified most frequently, being present in 5 of 11 patients. On average the patients were approximately 72 +/- 6.3 years old, and a diploid cytogenetic profile was seen most often. Paper-wide results and their limitations: The healthy control donors were not matched in age to the MDS patients, and this mismatch could have affected the comparison between MDS and healthy donors. Novel clonotypes were found to emerge more often in responders, whereas more contracted clonotypes were observed in non-responders after treatment. The shared GLIPH2 clusters might recognize novel MDS antigens, but this possibility was not confirmed and requires experimental validation. After hypomethylating agent treatment, no significant change in richness, rarefaction diversity or clonality was seen, either across all patients or within response groups. Only 11 patients were analyzed, making the cohort small.

This clone was found once. Its antigen is currently not known. Base-call qualities are not available, and no considerably larger clone is one nucleotide away. Bulk bone marrow was analyzed, and T-cell subsets were not sorted. Bone marrow from around ten myelodysplastic syndrome patients was immunosequenced for TCR beta CDR3 regions before and after hypomethylating agent therapy. To track the repertoire longitudinally, every patient provided one baseline bone marrow along with two to three bone marrows taken at different post-treatment timepoints. Genomic DNA was extracted from whole bone marrow, and quality was checked by TapeStation, NanoDrop OneC and PicoGreen assays. Library preparation used the immunoSEQ multiplex PCR assay. Survey resolution was applied, with two replicates of about 200 ng each being run for a total of about 400 ng of DNA per sample. Using multiplex PCR primers aimed at V and J genes, the hsTCRB kit picked up rearranged TCRB sequences in genomic DNA. The first PCR used the QIAGEN Multiplex PCR Kit for around 30 cycles to amplify the CDR3 region. A second PCR of seven to eight cycles attached sample barcodes and Illumina adapters to each replicate. Pooled libraries were quantified using a QuantStudio 6 and the KAPA library quantification kit. About 14 pM of pooled libraries was sequenced on an Illumina MiSeq using 156-cycle single-end reads plus a 15-cycle index read. Processing in the source paper ran as follows. VDJdb annotation flagged 1.7% of around 160,000 unique clonotypes as previously reported viral-epitope-specific. The immunoSEQ Data Assistant and immunoSEQ Analyzer converted raw reads into normalized, annotated TCRB repertoires. BioAnalyzer and version 0.6.5 of the immunarch R package were the tools used for clonotype analysis. Richness was estimated after downsampling every repertoire to the clone count of the smallest repertoire. Clonotypes were classified as expanded, contracted or novel by Fisher's exact tests, with novel defined as zero frequency before treatment. GLIPH2 clustered significantly changed CDR3 beta sequences using simulation_depth=1000 and kmer_min_depth=3, excluding CDR3s shorter than five residues. TCRdb limited this immuneACCESS table to in-frame rearrangements with V and J called. A share of clones is missing; checked studies link under half to unresolved V genes, and the rest is unexplained. The V and J calls and clone size are taken from that table; D and trimming were inferred from the DNA. This sample is represented by about 5,400 clones; 85% to 90% of them were singletons. Clones ranked in the top ten supply over 9.5% of the sample.

CDR1 SGHNT and CDR2 YYREEE were looked up in the germline V gene (reference sequence). The CDR3 runs 15 amino acids, cysteine and phenylalanine included. Only the CDR3 portion is preserved as DNA: 45 bases, with reading frame beginning at the first base. V has 0 bases trimmed and J has 2 bases trimmed; junction bases matching no gene number 4. The clonotype originates from a human donor with myelodysplastic syndrome. This chain joins TRBV5-4 to TRBJ2-5, with TRBD1 matching 7 junction bases. The sample consisted of bone marrow, taken before or after starting hypomethylating agent treatment for myelodysplastic syndrome (not recorded which). The nucleotide sequence reads as follows: TGTGCCAGCAGCTTGGTCGCAGGGGGTCAAGAGACCCAGTACTTC. Its coded protein is CASSLVAGGQETQYF.